This T cell receptor (beta chain) was recorded in a study of radiation and T cells in renal cell carcinoma. Study-wide results and limits: Top tumor clonotypes rose in blood 2 weeks post-radiation, then contracted.

The V gene's germline CDR1 is MDHEN and CDR2 SYDVKM. V lost 4 bases and J lost 5; bases outside the gene matches: 5. The CDR3 is made up of 13 amino acids. Points on this clone: Its target is not known.

Time point: blood 4 weeks post-SBRT, at nephrectomy. The treatment here: 15 Gy SBRT to primary tumor, nephrectomy 4 weeks later. Here immunoSEQ multiplex PCR was the method, and the copy in TCRdb shows in-frame clones only, minus some. The repertoire holds approximately 150,000 clones, with 75% to 90% as singletons. The receptor comes from a woman in her forties or fifties with renal cell carcinoma. The specimen was blood, collected from a patient whose treatment included radiotherapy and nephrectomy. The rearrangement uses TRBV28 and TRBJ2-7, with 7 positions matching TRBD1. CDR3 sequence (DNA): TGTGCCAGCAGTTCGGGACAGACCCACGAGCAGTACTTC. Its translation: CASSSGQTHEQYF.